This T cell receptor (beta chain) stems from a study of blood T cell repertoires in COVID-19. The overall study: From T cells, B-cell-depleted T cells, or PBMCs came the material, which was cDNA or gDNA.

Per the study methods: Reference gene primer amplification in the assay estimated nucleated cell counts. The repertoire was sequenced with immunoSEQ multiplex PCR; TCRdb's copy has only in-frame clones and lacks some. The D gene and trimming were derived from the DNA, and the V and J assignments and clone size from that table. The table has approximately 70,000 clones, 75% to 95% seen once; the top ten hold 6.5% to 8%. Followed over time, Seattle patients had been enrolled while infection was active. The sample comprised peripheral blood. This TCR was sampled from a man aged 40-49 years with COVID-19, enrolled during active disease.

The CDR3 DNA reads TGTGCCAGCAGCCGACAGGGAGACACCGGGGAGCTGTTTTTT. Protein: CASSRQGDTGELFF. The gene calls are TRBV3-1 (or the pseudogene TRBV3-2) and TRBJ2-2; 7 nucleotides agree with TRBD1. CDR1 and CDR2 (germline): LGHDT, YNNKEL (reference sequence). V trimming: 4 bases; J trimming: 3 bases; junction bases outside the gene matches: 2. This CDR3 is 14 amino acids long.